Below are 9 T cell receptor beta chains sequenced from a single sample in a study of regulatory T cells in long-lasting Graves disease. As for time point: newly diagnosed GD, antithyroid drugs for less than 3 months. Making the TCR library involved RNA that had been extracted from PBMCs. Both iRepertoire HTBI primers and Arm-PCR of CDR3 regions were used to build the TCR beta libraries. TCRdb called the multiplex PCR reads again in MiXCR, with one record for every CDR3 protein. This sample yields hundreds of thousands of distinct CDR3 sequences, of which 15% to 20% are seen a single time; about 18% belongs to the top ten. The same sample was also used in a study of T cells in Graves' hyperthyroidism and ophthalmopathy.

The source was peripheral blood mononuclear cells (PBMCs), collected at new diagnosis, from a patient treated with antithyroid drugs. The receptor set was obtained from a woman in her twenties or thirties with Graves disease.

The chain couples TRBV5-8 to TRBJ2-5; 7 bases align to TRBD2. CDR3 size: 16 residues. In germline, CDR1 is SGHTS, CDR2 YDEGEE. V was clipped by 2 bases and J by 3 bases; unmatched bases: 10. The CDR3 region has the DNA TGTGCCAGCAGCTTAATTGCGGGAGAGGGGAAAGAGACCCAGTACTTC. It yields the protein CASSLIAGEGKETQYF. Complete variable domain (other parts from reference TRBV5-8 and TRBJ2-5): EAGVTQSPTHLIKTRGQQATLRCSPISGHTSVYWYQQALGLGLQFLLWYDEGEERNRGNFPPRFSGRQFPNYSSELNVNALELEDSALYLCASSLIAGEGKETQYFGPGTRLLVL.

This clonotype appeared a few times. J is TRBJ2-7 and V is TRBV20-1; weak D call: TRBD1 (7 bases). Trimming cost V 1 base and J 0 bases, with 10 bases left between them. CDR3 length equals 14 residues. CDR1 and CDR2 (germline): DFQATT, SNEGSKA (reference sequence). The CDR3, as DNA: TGCAGTGCTAGAGGCGGGACAGCCTCCTACGAGCAGTACTTC. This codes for CSARGGTASYEQYF.

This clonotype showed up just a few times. The CDR3 loop is CAWSQKRAVTDTQYF. The CDR3 DNA follows: TGTGCCTGGAGTCAAAAGCGGGCTGTCACAGATACGCAGTATTTT. V and J are TRBV30 and TRBJ2-3; tentative D call: TRBD2 (6 bases). The CDR3 consists of 15 residues. Trimming shortened V by 2 bases and J by 2 bases, and 14 bases separated the two germline ends. Looked up from germline, CDR1 is GTSNPN and CDR2 is SVGIG (reference sequence).

The CDR3 DNA sequence: TGCGCCAGCAGTCTAGACAGGGGCCACGATAGTCAGCCCCAGCATTTT. Protein product: CASSLDRGHDSQPQHF. V usage is TRBV10-1 and J usage is TRBJ1-5; 8 nucleotides agree with TRBD1. V was clipped by 5 bases and J by 6 bases; unmatched bases: 12. The CDR3 consists of 16 residues. In germline, CDR1 is WNHNN, CDR2 SYGVQD (reference sequence).

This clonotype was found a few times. CDR3: CASSRLDQRTSTDTQYF. Written as DNA, the CDR3 is TGCGCCAGCAGCCGACTTGATCAGCGGACTAGCACAGATACGCAGTATTTT. The chain joins TRBV5-1 to TRBJ2-3; a weak D match, TRBD2 (5 bases). The V end was cut by 4 bases, the J end by 0 bases, with 18 bases between. The CDR3 runs to 17 residues. The germline gives CDR1 SGHRS, CDR2 YFSETQ.

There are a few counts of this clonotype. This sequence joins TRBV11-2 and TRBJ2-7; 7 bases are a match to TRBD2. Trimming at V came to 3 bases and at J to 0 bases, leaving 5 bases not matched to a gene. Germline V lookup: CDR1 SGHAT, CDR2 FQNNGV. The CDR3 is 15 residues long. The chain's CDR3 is CASSLVAGCSYEQYF. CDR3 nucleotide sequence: TGTGCCAGCAGCTTGGTAGCGGGCTGCTCCTACGAGCAGTACTTC.

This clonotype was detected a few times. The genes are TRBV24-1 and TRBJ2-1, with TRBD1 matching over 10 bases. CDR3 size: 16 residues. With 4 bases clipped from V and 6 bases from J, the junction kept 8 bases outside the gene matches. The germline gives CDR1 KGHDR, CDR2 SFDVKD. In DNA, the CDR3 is TGTGCCACCAGTGACCCCGACAGGGGGCGCGGCAATGAGCAGTTCTTC. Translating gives CATSDPDRGRGNEQFF.

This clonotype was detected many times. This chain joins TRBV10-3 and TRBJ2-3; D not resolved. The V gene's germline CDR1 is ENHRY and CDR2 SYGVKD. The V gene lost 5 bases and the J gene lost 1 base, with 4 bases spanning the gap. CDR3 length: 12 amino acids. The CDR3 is CAISSGTDTQYF. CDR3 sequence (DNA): TGTGCCATCAGTTCAGGCACAGATACGCAGTATTTT.

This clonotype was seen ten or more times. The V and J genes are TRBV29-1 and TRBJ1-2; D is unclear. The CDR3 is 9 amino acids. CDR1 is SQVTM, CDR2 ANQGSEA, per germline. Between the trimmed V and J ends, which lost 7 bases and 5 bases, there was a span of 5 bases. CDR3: CSAEYGYTF. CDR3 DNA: TGCAGCGCCGAGTATGGCTACACCTTC.